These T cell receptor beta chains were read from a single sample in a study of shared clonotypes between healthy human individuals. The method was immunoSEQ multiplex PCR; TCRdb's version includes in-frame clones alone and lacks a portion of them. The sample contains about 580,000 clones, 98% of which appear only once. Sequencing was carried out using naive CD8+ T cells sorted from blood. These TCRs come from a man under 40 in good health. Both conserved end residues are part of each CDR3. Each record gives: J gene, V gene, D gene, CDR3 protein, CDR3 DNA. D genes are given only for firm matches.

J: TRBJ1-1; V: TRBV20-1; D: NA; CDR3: CSATGNTEAFF; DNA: TGCAGTGCTACAGGGAACACTGAAGCTTTCTTT
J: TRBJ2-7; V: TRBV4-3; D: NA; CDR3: CASSQDRGRFSYEQYF; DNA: TGCGCCAGCAGCCAAGATAGAGGCAGGTTCTCCTACGAGCAGTACTTC
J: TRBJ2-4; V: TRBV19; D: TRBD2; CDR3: CASSIGTSGNIQYF; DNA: TGTGCCAGTAGTATCGGGACTAGCGGGAACATTCAGTACTTC
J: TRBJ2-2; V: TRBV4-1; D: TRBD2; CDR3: CASSQESRGGLTPTGELFF; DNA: TGCGCCAGCAGCCAAGAATCTCGGGGAGGGCTTACGCCAACCGGGGAGCTGTTTTTT
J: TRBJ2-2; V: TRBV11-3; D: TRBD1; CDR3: CASSGRDSTGELFF; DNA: TGTGCCAGCAGCGGTAGGGACAGCACCGGGGAGCTGTTTTTT
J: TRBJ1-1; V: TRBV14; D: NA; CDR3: CASSQDWDQDRAFF; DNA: TGTGCCAGCAGCCAAGATTGGGATCAGGATCGGGCTTTCTTT
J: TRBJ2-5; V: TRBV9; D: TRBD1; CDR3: CASSLTGTGTIKETQYF; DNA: TGTGCCAGCAGCTTGACCGGGACAGGGACGATCAAAGAGACCCAGTACTTC
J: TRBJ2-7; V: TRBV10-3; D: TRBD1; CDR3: CAISSPDRVYEQYF; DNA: TGTGCCATCTCATCACCGGACAGGGTCTACGAGCAGTACTTC
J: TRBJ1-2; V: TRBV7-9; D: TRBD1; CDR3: CASSWTGNALNYGYTF; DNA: TGTGCCAGCAGCTGGACAGGGAATGCCCTAAACTATGGCTACACCTTC
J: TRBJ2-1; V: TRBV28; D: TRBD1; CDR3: CASSLSTGDSYNEQFF; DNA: TGTGCCAGCAGTTTATCAACAGGGGACTCCTACAATGAGCAGTTCTTC
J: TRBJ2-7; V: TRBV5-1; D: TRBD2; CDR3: CASSWIAGGDYEQYF; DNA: TGCGCCAGCAGCTGGATAGCGGGAGGGGACTACGAGCAGTACTTC
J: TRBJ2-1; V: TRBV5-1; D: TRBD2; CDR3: CASSLGGSSYNEQFF; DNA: TGCGCCAGCAGCTTAGGCGGGAGCTCCTACAATGAGCAGTTCTTC
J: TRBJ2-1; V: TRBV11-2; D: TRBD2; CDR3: CASSPGTSGYNEQFF; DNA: TGTGCCAGCAGCCCCGGGACTAGCGGTTACAATGAGCAGTTCTTC
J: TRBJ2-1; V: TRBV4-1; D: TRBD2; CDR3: CASSYGLADGEQFF; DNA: TGCGCCAGCAGCTACGGACTAGCGGACGGTGAGCAGTTCTTC
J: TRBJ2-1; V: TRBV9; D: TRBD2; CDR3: CASSGTSANNEQFF; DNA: TGTGCCAGCAGCGGGACTAGCGCAAACAATGAGCAGTTCTTC
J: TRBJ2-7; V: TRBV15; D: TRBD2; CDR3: CATSREGGTSGVYEQYF; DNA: TGTGCCACCAGCAGAGAGGGAGGCACTAGCGGTGTTTACGAGCAGTACTTC